The TCR beta chain described here comes from a study of cytomegalovirus exposure and HLA in healthy donors. About the study: The roughly 120 validation repertoires, a later analysis reported, used the same platform as the approximately 700 first-cohort repertoires. Study conclusions and caveats: In vitro checks showed that a few CMV-associated chains really do target CMV antigens. High specificity and sensitivity for cytomegalovirus status were reported for the classifier.

The donors were members of the validation cohort, which comprised approximately 120 subjects and was separate from the first cohort of roughly 700 subjects. Clones were sequenced by immunoSEQ multiplex PCR, and TCRdb holds only the in-frame ones, with some missing. The data show some 110,000 clones, around 86% seen once. Remarks on this clone: Its specificity is not known.

The CDR3 extends over 15 amino acids. With 0 bases removed from V and 1 base from J, the gap between germline ends came to 9 bases. Germline V gene sequence: CDR1 LGHNT, CDR2 FRNRAP. V is TRBV12-5 and J is TRBJ1-1; possibly TRBD1 for D (6 bases). The sample taken for sequencing was PBMCs. The clonotype comes from a woman aged 18-29 years in good health and CMV-seropositive. CDR3 residues: CASGLVLGANTEAFF. The CDR3 DNA sequence: TGTGCTAGTGGTTTGGTATTGGGGGCGAACACTGAAGCTTTCTTT.